The source of this T cell receptor (beta chain) is a study of cytomegalovirus exposure and HLA in healthy donors. Study-wide findings and caveats: There were 150 to 200 TCR beta chains listed as cytomegalovirus-associated. Many donors shared some public TCRs, even though most TCR sequences were rare. A few chains linked to CMV were shown in vitro to be specific for CMV antigens. It was reportedly the case that the classifier diagnosed cytomegalovirus status with high specificity and sensitivity.

The CDR3 has 15 residues. V gave up 6 bases and J gave up 2 bases; unmatched junction bases: 11. The V gene's germline CDR1 is SQVTM and CDR2 ANQGSEA. The sample holds one count of this clone. The antigen is unknown. Generated by immunoSEQ multiplex PCR, the TCRdb table keeps only in-frame clones and is missing some. The sample gives a few hundred thousand clones, 88% of which show up once; about 0.96% is in the top ten. The sequence was collected from a man aged 25 to 45 in good health and CMV-seronegative. What was sequenced was PBMCs. The chain combines TRBV29-1 with TRBJ2-5; 8 bases match TRBD2. As DNA, the CDR3 is TGCAGCGTCCCGGCTCCGGGAGGGACGCAAGAGACCCAGTACTTC. It codes for CSVPAPGGTQETQYF.